The T cell receptor (beta chain) described here comes from a study of cytomegalovirus exposure and HLA in healthy donors. Both 60 Vbeta primers and 13 Jbeta primers went into the PCR. Measured with immunoSEQ multiplex PCR; TCRdb has only the in-frame clones, and not every one. The data contain approximately 100,000 clones, around 84% of them singletons. Germline V gene lookup returns CDR1 MDHEN and CDR2 SYDVKM. Germline trimming cut 8 bases from V and 3 bases from J; bases unmatched to any gene: 17. The CDR3 contains 17 residues. Input material: PBMCs. This chain joins TRBV28 and TRBJ1-2; 8 nucleotides match TRBD1. This TCR came from a young woman in good health and CMV-seronegative. The CDR3 loop is CASGWPSPGQVHYGYTF. The CDR3 DNA is TGTGCCAGCGGGTGGCCCTCCCCGGGACAGGTTCACTATGGCTACACCTTC.